These 26 T cell receptor beta chains originate from one sample sequenced in a study of blood T cells in healthy people across ages. Combining a sample-barcoded 5' primer with a J-beta primer mix, a second PCR ran for 7 to 11 cycles. TCRdb ran MiXCR on the 5' RACE reads and lists one entry per CDR3 protein. The table includes over a million distinct CDR3 sequences, less than 50% detected once. Sequenced input: blood. The receptors here all came from a woman aged 55-70 years in good health.

This clonotype was found a few times. The rearrangement uses TRBV5-5 and TRBJ2-7; possibly TRBD1 for D (7 bases). Per germline, CDR1 SGHKS and CDR2 YYEKEE (reference sequence). Trimming took 0 bases from V and 4 from J, leaving 14 bases between them. This CDR3 is 15 amino acids long. The CDR3 spells CASSLAVTGRYEQYF. CDR3 DNA sequence: TGTGCCAGCAGCTTGGCAGTGACAGGGAGGTACGAGCAGTACTTC.

This clonotype has more than one count but fewer than ten. The CDR3, as DNA: TGCGCCAGCAGCCAAGACGGGGGGAAAGAGACCCAGTACTTC. Residues: CASSQDGGKETQYF. The rearrangement uses TRBV4-1 and TRBJ2-5; 7 bases are shared with TRBD2. CDR3 size: 14 residues. V was clipped by 0 bases and J by 3 bases; unmatched bases: 1. Germline CDR1 is MGHRA and CDR2 is YSYEKL.

This clonotype was picked up many times. The CDR3 region has the DNA TGTGCCAGCAGTGAGGCTAGCGGGGCAAACACCGGGGAGCTGTTTTTT. Its translation: CASSEASGANTGELFF. The chain uses TRBV25-1 and TRBJ2-2, with 9 positions matching TRBD2. There are 16 residues in the CDR3. CDR1 is MGHDK and CDR2 is SYGVNS in the germline V gene. The J segment lost 2 bases and the V segment lost 3 bases, leaving 4 bases of the junction unmatched.

The chain uses TRBV29-1 and TRBJ2-1, with TRBD2 as a possible D gene (5 bases). V dropped 6 bases and J dropped 9 bases, with 12 bases sitting between them. Germline-derived CDR1 and CDR2 are SQVTM and ANQGSEA. This CDR3 is built from 11 residues. The CDR3 bases are TGCAGCGTCGATACTAGTCTTGAGCAGTTCTTC. Protein product: CSVDTSLEQFF.

This chain uses TRBV12-3 or TRBV12-4 with TRBJ2-3; unclear D gene. This CDR3 region has 14 residues. With 0 bases removed from V and 4 bases from J, the gap between germline ends came to 8 bases. CDR3 DNA: TGTGCCAGCAGTTTAGCCCGACTCCCAGATACGCAGTATTTT. It yields the protein CASSLARLPDTQYF.

Turning to this clonotype: Its ends do not fully match the called genes, so a read error is possible. The chain uses TRBV24-1 and TRBJ2-7; tentatively, D is TRBD2 (6 bases). This CDR3 has 13 residues. Per germline, CDR1 KGHDR and CDR2 SFDVKD. This CDR3 is CTTSDAGGYEQYF. The DNA for the CDR3 is TGTACCACCAGTGATGCCGGAGGGTACGAGCAGTACTTC.

V usage is TRBV29-1 and J usage is TRBJ1-6; TRBD1 agrees at 7 bases. The CDR3 length is 13 residues. CDR1 and CDR2 from the germline V gene are SQVTM and ANQGSEA. Germline trimming cut 6 bases from V and 8 bases from J; bases unmatched to any gene: 7. DNA for the CDR3: TGCAGCGTGGCGGACAGGAGGGATTCACCCCTCCACTTT. Translating it yields CSVADRRDSPLHF.

This clonotype was seen only a few times. The chain uses TRBV11-2 and TRBJ2-7, with 9 bases fitting TRBD2. Germline loops: CDR1 SGHAT, CDR2 FQNNGV. This CDR3 is 16 amino acids long. After removal of 5 bases from V and 0 bases from J, the junction contained 8 bases not matched to a gene. In DNA form, the CDR3 reads TGTGCCAGCAGCCCCCCGACTAGCGGAGTCTCCTACGAGCAGTACTTC. Residues: CASSPPTSGVSYEQYF.

The table lists this clonotype with a few counts. The genes are TRBV9 and TRBJ2-3, with TRBD1 matching over 7 bases. Losses at the gene ends were 0 bases for V and 4 bases for J; bases not matched to a gene: 8. Germline loops: CDR1 SGDLS, CDR2 YYNGEE. The CDR3 extends over 16 amino acids. CDR3 residues: CASSVAPGGSSDTQYF. CDR3 sequence (DNA): TGTGCCAGCAGCGTAGCCCCAGGGGGAAGTTCAGATACGCAGTATTTT.

The V gene is TRBV7-8, the J gene TRBJ2-3, with TRBD1 matching over 7 bases. Trimming cost V 3 bases and J 3 bases; bases outside gene matches: 15. This CDR3 is 18 amino acids long. Germline CDR1 and CDR2: SGHVS and FQNEAQ. CDR3: CASSLGITPGQMTDTQYF. CDR3 bases: TGTGCCAGCAGCTTGGGAATTACCCCGGGACAGATGACAGATACGCAGTATTTT.

This clonotype has just a few counts. The rearrangement uses TRBV6-6 and TRBJ2-7, with TRBD1 matching 9 bases. Germline assignment: CDR1 MNHNY and CDR2 SVGAGI (reference sequence). The CDR3 loop spans 17 amino acids. V shed 2 bases and J 3 bases; nucleotides not matched to a gene: 11. In DNA form, the CDR3 reads TGTGCCAGCAGTTACGGTGGAGGGAGGGACAGGGTCTACGAGCAGTACTTC. Its protein is CASSYGGGRDRVYEQYF.

The gene calls are TRBV6-1 and TRBJ1-1; perhaps TRBD1 as D (6 bases). V lost 6 bases and J lost 0, with 17 bases in between. This CDR3 is 16 amino acids long. Germline V gene lookup returns CDR1 MNHNS and CDR2 SASEGT. CDR3 coding DNA: TGTGCCAGCAGATCCAGAGGGGAGGGGGTGAACACTGAAGCTTTCTTT. This gives the protein CASRSRGEGVNTEAFF.

This clonotype was counted a few times. This chain joins TRBV27 and TRBJ2-1; 10 bases line up with TRBD2. CDR3 length: 13 residues. With V trimmed by 7 bases and J by 7 bases, 4 bases remained unmatched. Germline CDR1 is MNHEY and CDR2 is SMNVEV (reference sequence). CDR3: CASTTTSGNEQFF. CDR3 bases: TGTGCCAGCACCACGACTAGCGGGAATGAGCAGTTCTTC.

The chain has TRBV7-2 and TRBJ2-1; tentatively, D is TRBD1 (5 bases). V was cut by 5 bases and J by 7 bases, with 15 bases left in between. This CDR3 is 14 amino acids long. From germline, CDR1 is SGHTA and CDR2 FQGNSA. The CDR3 nucleotides are TGTGCCAGCAGCCCAAGTTGGGGCGCAAATGAGCAGTTCTTC. This gives the protein CASSPSWGANEQFF.

The chain combines TRBV9 with TRBJ2-7; 9 nucleotides align to TRBD2. The J call may be incorrect, as the DNA end agrees better with TRBJ2-5. The CDR3 consists of 14 residues. The germline V gene encodes CDR1 SGDLS and CDR2 YYNGEE. CDR3: CASSAGSGRETQYF. CDR3 sequence (DNA): TGTGCCAGCAGCGCTGGTAGCGGGAGAGAGACCCAGTACTTC.

To note about this clonotype: A read error is possible here, since a much larger clone lies one base away. This chain joins TRBV29-1 and TRBJ2-5; TRBD2 aligns across 8 bases. Germline V lookup: CDR1 SQVTM, CDR2 ANQGSEA. CDR3 size: 15 residues. The ends lost 0 bases at V and 11 bases at J; junction bases unmatched: 14. The CDR3 bases are TGCAGCGTTGAAGACGTCACTAGCGGAGGGTTCGCGCAGTACTTC. Encoded protein: CSVEDVTSGGFAQYF.

DNA for the CDR3: TGTGCCCTCGGGGACAGCATGTACAATGAGCAGTTCTTC. Protein product: CALGDSMYNEQFF. The chain employs TRBV10-3 and TRBJ2-1, with 7 positions matching TRBD1. This CDR3 spans 13 amino acids. Trimming at V came to 11 bases and at J to 4 bases, leaving 8 bases not matched to a gene. The V gene's germline CDR1 is ENHRY and CDR2 SYGVKD.

This clonotype was seen a handful of times. The chain recombines TRBV6-6 with TRBJ2-3, with 9 bases matching TRBD2. Trimming at V came to 2 bases and at J to 5 bases, leaving 5 bases not matched to a gene. The CDR3 has 15 amino acids. Germline V gene sequence: CDR1 MNHNY, CDR2 SVGAGI (reference sequence). The CDR3 nucleotides read TGTGCCAGCAGTTACGTAGCGGGAGATATAGATACGCAGTATTTT. This gives the protein CASSYVAGDIDTQYF.

This rearrangement joins TRBV7-3 to TRBJ2-1, with D tentatively TRBD1 or TRBD2 (5 bases each). Germline CDR1 and CDR2: SGHTA and FQGTGA. V lost 3 bases to trimming and J lost 4 bases, with 7 bases between them. The CDR3 is made up of 13 amino acids. The CDR3 region is CASSFEGYNEQFF. Written as DNA, the CDR3 is TGTGCCAGCAGCTTCGAGGGGTACAATGAGCAGTTCTTC.

This clonotype has just a few counts. The chain joins TRBV6-5 to TRBJ2-4; perhaps D is TRBD1 or TRBD2 (5 bases each). This CDR3 contains 12 residues. CDR1 is MNHEY, CDR2 SVGAGI, per germline. The germline V and J ends were trimmed by 2 bases and 6 bases, with 5 bases remaining between them. CDR3 nucleotide sequence: TGTGCCAGCAGTTACGGGGGAAACATTCAGTACTTC. It codes for CASSYGGNIQYF.

The chain combines TRBV12-5 with TRBJ2-1; D unclear. Trimming took off 1 base at V and 8 bases at J, with 3 bases between the two ends. The CDR3 spans 11 residues. Germline values: CDR1 LGHNT, CDR2 FRNRAP. The CDR3 sequence is CASGLGHEQFF. The CDR3 region has the DNA TGTGCTAGTGGTTTGGGCCATGAGCAGTTCTTC.

This clonotype has just a few counts. The rearrangement joins TRBV20-1 to TRBJ2-7; 10 nucleotides agree with TRBD2. There are 13 residues in the CDR3. Germline V gene sequence: CDR1 DFQATT, CDR2 SNEGSKA (reference sequence). With V trimmed by 6 bases and J by 6 bases, 8 bases remained unmatched. The CDR3 loop is CSAWTSGSSEQYF. The CDR3 DNA reads TGCAGTGCCTGGACTAGCGGTTCAAGCGAGCAGTACTTC.

This sequence joins TRBV7-9 and TRBJ1-1; D may be TRBD1 (6 bases). The CDR3 is 12 amino acids. Germline CDR1 and CDR2: SEHNR and FQNEAQ (reference sequence). Trimming took off 5 bases at V and 11 bases at J, with 15 bases between the two ends. The CDR3 spells CASSPPGGLAFF. The DNA of the CDR3 is TGTGCCAGCAGCCCCCCCGGGGGGCTGGCTTTCTTT.

The chain has TRBV7-2 and TRBJ2-7; TRBD2 aligns across 9 bases. This CDR3 is built from 15 residues. The trim removed 2 bases at V and 2 bases at J, leaving 4 bases unmatched. Germline V gene lookup returns CDR1 SGHTA and CDR2 FQGNSA. This chain's CDR3 is CASSLSLAGTYEQYF. The CDR3 DNA is TGTGCCAGCAGCTTAAGCCTAGCGGGAACCTACGAGCAGTACTTC.

This clonotype appeared a few times. The rearrangement joins TRBV28 to TRBJ2-7; D unclear. Germline V lookup: CDR1 MDHEN, CDR2 SYDVKM. V lost 10 bases and J lost 0, with 16 bases in between. CDR3 size: 14 residues. Here the CDR3 reads CATIIGPSSYEQYF. In DNA form, the CDR3 reads TGTGCCACCATTATCGGCCCAAGCTCCTACGAGCAGTACTTC.

This clonotype was seen only a few times. V usage is TRBV7-2 and J usage is TRBJ1-6; D may be TRBD1 (5 bases). The CDR3 sequence is 15 residues long. With 6 bases removed from V and 9 bases from J, the gap between germline ends came to 18 bases. CDR1 and CDR2 from the germline V gene are SGHTA and FQGNSA. CDR3 DNA sequence: TGTGCCAGCAGGACGACCCGGAATAGGGGTTCACCCCTCCACTTT. Its translation is CASRTTRNRGSPLHF.